This T cell receptor (beta chain) appears in the sequencing data of a study of Ad26.COV2.S vaccination and SARS-CoV-2 variants. Study-level results: There was reportedly substantial breadth in spike-specific CD8+ and CD4+ T cell responses after vaccination. Non-spike TCR breadth was similar in vaccine and placebo recipients.

As concerns this clone: Its matching antigen is unknown.

Repertoires were generated with immunoSEQ multiplex PCR, while TCRdb's copy carries only in-frame clones and drops some. Here the sample spans around 450,000 clones, roughly nine tenths being singletons. Treatment reported: roughly 18 received Ad26.COV2.S at low or high dose, single or two shots; about 5 received placebo; per-sample allocation not given. Material that was analyzed had been drawn on day 63 after the first vaccine or placebo injection. The shot given was an Ad26 vector that makes Wuhan-strain SARS-CoV-2 spike. The sequence was obtained from a person aged 18-60 years who received the Ad26.COV2.S COVID-19 vaccine or a placebo. Specimen: peripheral blood, collected in a trial of Ad26.COV2.S vaccine versus placebo.

The CDR3 region is CASSKGTREKLFF. The CDR3, as DNA: TGTGCCAGCAGCAAAGGGACGCGTGAAAAACTGTTTTTT. V usage is TRBV11-1 and J usage is TRBJ1-4; TRBD1 might be the D (5 bases). Germline V lookup: CDR1 SGHAT, CDR2 FQDESV (reference sequence). The CDR3 consists of 13 residues. Between the trimmed V and J ends, which lost 5 bases and 7 bases, there was a span of 11 bases. Supplemented by reference TRBV11-1 and TRBJ1-4, the full variable domain reads EAEVAQSPRYKITEKSQAVAFWCDPISGHATLYWYRQILGQGPELLVQFQDESVVDDSQLPKDRFSAERLKGVDSTLKIQPAELGDSAMYLCASSKGTREKLFFGSGTQLSVL.